The 25 T cell receptor beta chains below all came from one sample that was sequenced in a study of monozygotic twins with inflammatory bowel disease. Reprocessing the 5' RACE reads, TCRdb reports a single entry for every CDR3 protein and omits DNA. The sample totals 400,000 to 500,000 distinct CDR3 sequences. The sequenced sample was blood. These receptors originate from a human donor with ulcerative colitis or Crohn's disease, or a healthy co-twin of an affected twin (not recorded which).

The V gene is TRBV5-1, the J gene TRBJ2-3; TCRdb's assignment of TRBD2 cannot be checked, as there is no DNA. The CDR3 runs 17 residues. The germline gives CDR1 SGHRS, CDR2 YFSETQ. The CDR3 loop is CASSIDPGRRVTDTQYF.

This chain's CDR3 is CASSFFMGTEAFF. V and J are TRBV5-4 and TRBJ1-1. Germline-derived CDR1 and CDR2 are SGHNT and YYREEE (reference sequence). The CDR3 is 13 residues long. Combining the CDR3 with reference TRBV5-4 and TRBJ1-1 gives the whole variable domain ETGVTQSPTHLIKTRGQQVTLRCSSQSGHNTVSWYQQALGQGPQFIFQYYREEENGRGNFPPRFSGLQFPNYSSELNVNALELDDSALYLCASSFFMGTEAFFGQGTRLTVV.

The CDR3 protein is CASSQAGQGGTEAFF. V and J are TRBV14 and TRBJ1-1; as DNA is missing, the TRBD1 call by TCRdb cannot be tested. The CDR3 extends over 15 amino acids. Germline V lookup: CDR1 SGHDN, CDR2 FVKESK.

This CDR3 reads CASSQVPGTANSPLHF. J is TRBJ1-6 and V is TRBV3-1; no DNA is available, so the TRBD1 call from TCRdb remains unchecked. The CDR3 spans 16 residues. Per germline, CDR1 LGHDT and CDR2 YNNKEL (reference sequence).

The chain uses TRBV12-3 or TRBV12-4 and TRBJ1-4. CDR3 size: 14 residues. CDR3 sequence: CASSSAGLNEKLFF.

This chain joins TRBV5-4 and TRBJ1-6; TCRdb's D call of TRBD1 is untestable without DNA. The CDR3 has 14 residues. The germline V gene has CDR1 SGHNT and CDR2 YYREEE (reference sequence). The chain's CDR3 is CASSKGTDNSPLHF.

This chain joins TRBV20-1 and TRBJ1-5; TCRdb's assignment of TRBD1 cannot be checked, as there is no DNA. The CDR3 is 16 residues long. CDR1 is DFQATT, CDR2 SNEGSKA, per germline (reference sequence). This CDR3 reads CSARPLDRVSDQPQHF.

CDR3 region: CASSSGTATTNEKLFF. This chain joins TRBV5-1 and TRBJ1-4; the D gene TCRdb calls, TRBD1, cannot be checked with no DNA. The CDR3 consists of 16 residues. CDR1 SGHRS and CDR2 YFSETQ come from the germline V gene.

The chain combines TRBV4-1 with TRBJ2-7; with no DNA, the TCRdb D assignment of TRBD1 cannot be verified. CDR1 and CDR2 (germline): MGHRA, YSYEKL. The CDR3 is made up of 15 amino acids. The CDR3 reads CASSRRTGGLYEQYF.

The genes are TRBV7-9 and TRBJ1-1. Germline CDR1 and CDR2: SEHNR and FQNEAQ (reference sequence). CDR3 length equals 17 residues. The CDR3 spells CASSLSGNPGPNTEAFF.

This chain joins TRBV4-1 and TRBJ2-7; absent DNA, TCRdb's TRBD2 call cannot be checked. Germline CDR1 reads MGHRA; CDR2 reads YSYEKL. CDR3 length equals 18 residues. The CDR3: CASSQGLAGLAGSYEQYF.

V usage is TRBV28 and J usage is TRBJ2-2; as DNA is missing, the TRBD1 call by TCRdb cannot be tested. The CDR3 runs to 18 residues. Germline CDR1 MDHEN, CDR2 SYDVKM. CDR3 sequence: CASSLEPRTGINTGELFF.

The rearrangement links TRBV20-1 to TRBJ2-7; TCRdb's D gene call, TRBD2, goes unchecked for lack of DNA. Germline loops: CDR1 DFQATT, CDR2 SNEGSKA (reference sequence). The CDR3 sequence is 14 residues long. The CDR3: CSARNKGLSYEQYF.

The V and J genes are TRBV5-1 and TRBJ1-5; TCRdb reports TRBD1, a call that lacks DNA to check it against. The germline V gene encodes CDR1 SGHRS and CDR2 YFSETQ. This CDR3 spans 14 amino acids. CDR3 residues: CASSLGVGGQPQHF.

The chain employs TRBV20-1 and TRBJ2-7; the D call of TRBD2 rests on TCRdb alone, since no DNA is present to check it. This CDR3 has 16 residues. CDR1 and CDR2 from the germline V gene are DFQATT and SNEGSKA (reference sequence). The chain's CDR3 is CSARGSGLAGSYEQYF.

The rearrangement joins TRBV27 to TRBJ2-1; there is no DNA to check the TCRdb D call of TRBD1. This CDR3 contains 14 residues. CDR1 and CDR2 from the germline V gene are MNHEY and SMNVEV (reference sequence). The CDR3 region is CASTAGWGGNEQFF.

This chain's CDR3 is CSVAGQGNYGYTF. The chain has TRBV29-1 and TRBJ1-2; there is no DNA to check the TCRdb D call of TRBD1. Germline V gene lookup returns CDR1 SQVTM and CDR2 ANQGSEA. The CDR3 is 13 residues long.

The chain recombines TRBV5-1 with TRBJ2-2; TCRdb's D gene call, TRBD2, goes unchecked for lack of DNA. Germline-derived CDR1 and CDR2 are SGHRS and YFSETQ. The CDR3 runs 15 residues. CDR3 loop: CAGSSLAGETGELFF.

The rearrangement uses TRBV7-2 and TRBJ1-6. Germline CDR1 is SGHTA and CDR2 is FQGNSA. The CDR3 has 15 residues. The chain's CDR3 is CASSLVTALGSPLHF. The full variable domain, in which reference TRBV7-2 and TRBJ1-6 provide the parts outside the CDR3, is GAGVSQSPSNKVTEKGKDVELRCDPISGHTALYWYRQSLGQGLEFLIYFQGNSAPDKSGLPSDRFSAERTGGSVSTLTIQRTQQEDSAVYLCASSLVTALGSPLHFGNGTRLTVT.

The V call is TRBV6-1, the J call TRBJ1-1. Looked up from germline, CDR1 is MNHNS and CDR2 is SASEGT. This CDR3 is built from 15 residues. The chain's CDR3 is CASSEAATYNTEAFF.

The chain couples TRBV12-3 or TRBV12-4 to TRBJ2-7; TCRdb calls TRBD2, which cannot be checked without DNA. This CDR3 region has 15 residues. The CDR3 region is CASGGPGTSGYEQYF.

The chain is built from TRBV12-3 or TRBV12-4 and TRBJ2-7; TCRdb's D call, TRBD2, is unchecked because there is no DNA. CDR3 size: 17 residues. CDR3 amino acids: CASSLSAGTSGSYEQYF.

J is TRBJ1-1 and V is TRBV6-5. The CDR3 sequence is 14 residues long. Germline values: CDR1 MNHEY, CDR2 SVGAGI. The CDR3 sequence is CASSYSGSNTEAFF.

The chain uses TRBV4-3 and TRBJ2-1; the D gene TCRdb calls, TRBD2, cannot be checked with no DNA. CDR1 and CDR2 (germline): LGHNA, YSLEER. The CDR3 spans 16 residues. The CDR3 sequence is CASSPERAVSYNEQFF.

The chain is built from TRBV5-1 and TRBJ2-5; the D call of TRBD2 rests on TCRdb alone, since no DNA is present to check it. Germline V lookup: CDR1 SGHRS, CDR2 YFSETQ. The CDR3 runs to 21 residues. The CDR3 is CASSLIDSASGRAFSDETQYF. The full variable domain, in which reference TRBV5-1 and TRBJ2-5 provide the parts outside the CDR3, is KAGVTQTPRYLIKTRGQQVTLSCSPISGHRSVSWYQQTPGQGLQFLFEYFSETQRNKGNFPGRFSGRQFSNSRSEMNVSTLELGDSALYLCASSLIDSASGRAFSDETQYFGPGTRLLVL.